The clone carrying this T cell receptor (beta chain) was detected only a few times. Trimming stripped 5 bases from V and 0 bases from J, with 10 bases between. CDR1 is MNHEY and CDR2 is SVGEGT in the germline V gene. The CDR3 loop spans 14 amino acids. From the RT-PCR reads, TCRdb called clonotypes with MiXCR, one entry per CDR3 protein. This sample yields tens of thousands of distinct CDR3 sequences, of which under 50% are seen a single time; roughly 64% belongs to the top ten. The sample belongs to a study of patients and donors after allogeneic stem cell transplantation. The receptor was derived from a human donor who was either an allogeneic HSCT recipient or a stem cell or donor lymphocyte infusion donor (not recorded which). It is not recorded whose cells these are; they may come from a transplant donor. The J gene is TRBJ1-1, the V gene TRBV6-2 or TRBV6-3, with a possible D match to TRBD1 (6 bases). Specimen: blood, either unsorted or a sorted T cell fraction (not recorded which). The CDR3 sequence is CASSPQGMNTEAFF. Written as DNA, the CDR3 is TGTGCCAGCAGTCCACAGGGAATGAACACTGAAGCTTTCTTT.